Sequencing of this TCR beta chain was carried out in a study of response to subunit inactivated influenza vaccine. Study-level points and caveats: The authors suggested that every seasonal influenza vaccination recruits few new T cells.

CDR1 and CDR2 (germline): SQVTM, ANQGSEA. V trimming: 7 bases; J trimming: 4 bases; junction bases outside the gene matches: 9. The CDR3 is 14 amino acids. Using its own MiXCR run on the RT-PCR reads, TCRdb lists one record per CDR3 protein. The sample has more than 700,000 distinct CDR3 sequences, approximately 21% seen once. A remark on this clonotype: The antigen remains unidentified.

V is TRBV29-1 and J is TRBJ2-2, with TRBD1 matching over 7 bases. This material consisted of PBMCs from blood, taken more than 4 days after vaccination. This clonotype was obtained from a man between 50 and 59 years old who received an inactivated influenza vaccine. The CDR3, as DNA: TGCAGCGGTGGGGACGGGACAGTCACCGGGGAGCTGTTTTTT. Translating gives CSGGDGTVTGELFF.